These T cell receptor beta chains were read from a single sample in a study of blood T cell repertoires in COVID-19. Using immunoSEQ multiplex PCR, the repertoire was profiled, and TCRdb retains in-frame clones only, with some absent. There are about 530,000 clones in the sample; 85% to 90% occur only once, and 7.5% to 9.5% lies in the top ten. What was sequenced was peripheral blood. The receptors were sampled from a woman in her 50s with COVID-19, enrolled during active disease. CDR3s include the opening cysteine and the closing phenylalanine or tryptophan. Each record gives: V gene, D gene, clone size, J gene, CDR3 DNA, CDR3 protein. A D gene is named only where the DNA matches it firmly. Rows give clone size only sometimes, using once, few, many, or a class for an expanded clone.

v_call: TRBV30
d_call: TRBD2
clone_size: -
j_call: TRBJ2-1
cdr3_nt: TGTGCCTGGAGTCTTGACTCGCGGCGGGGGGGCAATGAGCAGTTCTTC
cdr3_aa: CAWSLDSRRGGNEQFF

v_call: TRBV7-8
d_call: TRBD1
clone_size: -
j_call: TRBJ2-7
cdr3_nt: TGTGCCAGCAGCCCTATTTCCGGGACAGGGGACGAGCAGTACTTC
cdr3_aa: CASSPISGTGDEQYF

v_call: TRBV10-3
d_call: TRBD1
clone_size: -
j_call: TRBJ2-3
cdr3_nt: TGTGCCATCACTCGGACAGGGACAGATACGCAGTATTTT
cdr3_aa: CAITRTGTDTQYF

v_call: TRBV5-1
d_call: TRBD1
clone_size: -
j_call: TRBJ2-2
cdr3_nt: TGCGCCAGCAGCTTGGGACAGGGGTCGGCCGGGGAGCTGTTTTTT
cdr3_aa: CASSLGQGSAGELFF

v_call: TRBV5-5
d_call: -
clone_size: -
j_call: TRBJ2-1
cdr3_nt: TGTGCCAGCAGCTCCCTCCGGGGTGAGCAGTTCTTC
cdr3_aa: CASSSLRGEQFF

v_call: TRBV4-2
d_call: TRBD1
clone_size: -
j_call: TRBJ2-2
cdr3_nt: TGTGCCAGCAGCCGGGACAGGGACGCCGGGGAGCTGTTTTTT
cdr3_aa: CASSRDRDAGELFF

v_call: TRBV7-2
d_call: -
clone_size: once
j_call: TRBJ1-5
cdr3_nt: TGTGCCAGCAGCTTTAGGGCCAGGGGAGGGAGTAATCAGCCCCAGCATTTT
cdr3_aa: CASSFRARGGSNQPQHF

v_call: TRBV5-1
d_call: TRBD1
clone_size: -
j_call: TRBJ1-3
cdr3_nt: TGCGCCAGCAGCCCGGGACAGGGCATACTGGCGGACACCATATATTTT
cdr3_aa: CASSPGQGILADTIYF

v_call: TRBV11-2
d_call: -
clone_size: -
j_call: TRBJ1-5
cdr3_nt: TGTGCCAGCAGCTTAGGGCTAGATCAGCCCCAGCATTTT
cdr3_aa: CASSLGLDQPQHF

v_call: TRBV5-8
d_call: TRBD1
clone_size: -
j_call: TRBJ2-7
cdr3_nt: TGTGCCAGCAGCCCATCCTGGGGACAGGGGAGCGAGCAGTACTTC
cdr3_aa: CASSPSWGQGSEQYF

v_call: TRBV2
d_call: TRBD2
clone_size: -
j_call: TRBJ2-7
cdr3_nt: TGTGCCAGCATCCCTTGGGAGCGGGGGAGAACCTACGAGCAGTACTTC
cdr3_aa: CASIPWERGRTYEQYF

v_call: TRBV4-1
d_call: -
clone_size: -
j_call: TRBJ2-1
cdr3_nt: TGCGCCAGCAGCCAACCCCTCAGGGGCGGTGAGCAGTTCTTC
cdr3_aa: CASSQPLRGGEQFF

v_call: TRBV5-1
d_call: TRBD1
clone_size: -
j_call: TRBJ1-2
cdr3_nt: TGCGCCAGCAGCCAAACTCTACCCGGACAGGGGAACCCCTATGGCTACACCTTC
cdr3_aa: CASSQTLPGQGNPYGYTF

v_call: TRBV7-9
d_call: TRBD1
clone_size: once
j_call: TRBJ1-1
cdr3_nt: TGTGCCAGCAGCTTATTAGGACAGGCTGGCACTGAAGCTTTCTTT
cdr3_aa: CASSLLGQAGTEAFF

v_call: TRBV5-1
d_call: TRBD1
clone_size: -
j_call: TRBJ1-5
cdr3_nt: TGCGCCAGCAGCTTGGGCAGGGGGGACCAGCCCCAGCATTTT
cdr3_aa: CASSLGRGDQPQHF

v_call: TRBV14
d_call: -
clone_size: -
j_call: TRBJ2-2
cdr3_nt: TGTGCCAGCAGCGCGACCGGGGAGCTGTTTTTT
cdr3_aa: CASSATGELFF

v_call: TRBV19
d_call: -
clone_size: few
j_call: TRBJ1-1
cdr3_nt: TGTGCCAGTAGTCCCAGGGACACTGAAGCTTTCTTT
cdr3_aa: CASSPRDTEAFF

v_call: TRBV5-1
d_call: -
clone_size: -
j_call: TRBJ2-6
cdr3_nt: TGCGCCAGCCGGCTGGAGGGTGGGGCCAACGTCCTGACTTTC
cdr3_aa: CASRLEGGANVLTF

v_call: TRBV12-5
d_call: -
clone_size: -
j_call: TRBJ1-2
cdr3_nt: TGTGCTAGTGGTTTGAACCCCGGGGATGGCTACACCTTC
cdr3_aa: CASGLNPGDGYTF

v_call: TRBV9
d_call: -
clone_size: -
j_call: TRBJ2-7
cdr3_nt: TGTGCCAGCAGCCTGCAGGGGAGGGACGAGCAGTACTTC
cdr3_aa: CASSLQGRDEQYF

v_call: TRBV6-5
d_call: -
clone_size: -
j_call: TRBJ1-2
cdr3_nt: TGTGCCAGCAGTTACTCGCAGTCCCATGGCTACACCTTC
cdr3_aa: CASSYSQSHGYTF

v_call: TRBV5-4
d_call: TRBD1
clone_size: -
j_call: TRBJ2-3
cdr3_nt: TGTGCCAGCAGCTCGAAGGCAGGGGGCTCAGATACGCAGTATTTT
cdr3_aa: CASSSKAGGSDTQYF

v_call: TRBV4-1
d_call: -
clone_size: -
j_call: TRBJ2-2
cdr3_nt: TGCGCCAGCAGGGGCCCAGGGCGGGGCACCGGGGAGCTGTTTTTT
cdr3_aa: CASRGPGRGTGELFF

v_call: TRBV5-4
d_call: TRBD1
clone_size: few
j_call: TRBJ1-4
cdr3_nt: TGTGCCAGCAGCCATCGGACAGGTTCCGAAAAACTGTTTTTT
cdr3_aa: CASSHRTGSEKLFF

v_call: TRBV30
d_call: -
clone_size: -
j_call: TRBJ2-3
cdr3_nt: TGTGCCTGGAGTCCCATCCCCCGGGCAGATACGCAGTATTTT
cdr3_aa: CAWSPIPRADTQYF

v_call: TRBV11-3
d_call: -
clone_size: -
j_call: TRBJ2-2
cdr3_nt: TGTGCCAGCAGCTTAGATAGAAACACCGGGGAGCTGTTTTTT
cdr3_aa: CASSLDRNTGELFF

v_call: TRBV6-5
d_call: TRBD2
clone_size: -
j_call: TRBJ2-1
cdr3_nt: TGTGCCAGCAGAACTAGCGGGGGCGATGAGCAGTTCTTC
cdr3_aa: CASRTSGGDEQFF